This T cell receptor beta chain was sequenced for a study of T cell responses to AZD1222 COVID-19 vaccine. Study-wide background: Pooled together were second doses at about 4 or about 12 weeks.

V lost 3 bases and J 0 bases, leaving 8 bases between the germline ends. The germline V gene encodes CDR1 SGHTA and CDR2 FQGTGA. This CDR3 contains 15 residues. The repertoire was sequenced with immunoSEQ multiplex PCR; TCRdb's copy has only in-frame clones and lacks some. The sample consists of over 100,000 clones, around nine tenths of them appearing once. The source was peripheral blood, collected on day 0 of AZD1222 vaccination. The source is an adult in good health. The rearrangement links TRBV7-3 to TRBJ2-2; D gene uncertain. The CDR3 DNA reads TGTGCCAGCAGCTTCGGCGGATCGAACACCGGGGAGCTGTTTTTT. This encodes CASSFGGSNTGELFF.